Shown below are 5 T cell receptor beta chains from a single sample sequenced in a study of T-cell reconstitution after alpha-beta-depleted transplantation in children. Library preparation (for TCRbeta) was performed with unique molecular identifiers. TCRdb passed the PCR reads through MiXCR, listing each CDR3 protein once. The repertoire holds under 850,000 distinct CDR3 sequences, with around 12% as singletons. The source was PBMCs, collected before TCRalphabeta/CD19-depleted stem cell transplant. These TCRs come from a girl between 2 and 10 years old with congenital amegakaryocytic thrombocytopenia, due to receive a stem cell transplant.

This clonotype has ten or more counts. The chain recombines TRBV7-9 with TRBJ2-5; D gene unclear. The CDR3 is 14 residues long. V shed 2 bases and J shed 0 bases, with 7 bases lying between them. The germline gives CDR1 SEHNR, CDR2 FQNEAQ (reference sequence). DNA of the CDR3: TGTGCCAGCAGCTTACGTTTAGACCAAGAGACCCAGTACTTC. This gives the protein CASSLRLDQETQYF.

Many counts were recorded for this clonotype. The J gene is TRBJ1-3, the V gene TRBV10-3; 8 bases align to TRBD1. The trim removed 9 bases at V and 0 bases at J, leaving 7 bases unmatched. CDR3 length: 15 amino acids. The germline V gene encodes CDR1 ENHRY and CDR2 SYGVKD. This CDR3 is CAIRTGSRSGNTIYF. The CDR3 DNA is TGTGCCATAAGGACAGGGTCACGCTCTGGAAACACCATATATTTT.

The table lists this clonotype with many counts. The chain has TRBV20-1 and TRBJ1-2; D not resolved. CDR1 and CDR2 from the germline V gene are DFQATT and SNEGSKA (reference sequence). V lost 6 bases and J 5 bases, leaving 19 bases between the germline ends. CDR3 length: 14 residues. The CDR3 DNA reads as TGCAGTGCCCACACTGAGACGGGCGCTTATGGCTACACCTTC. Protein sequence: CSAHTETGAYGYTF.

This clonotype has only a few counts. The chain links TRBV7-6 to TRBJ2-1; 9 bases are shared with TRBD2. Germline V gene sequence: CDR1 SGHVS, CDR2 FNYEAQ. CDR3 length: 16 residues. Unmatched junction bases numbered 7, after V lost 2 bases and J lost 5 bases. The CDR3 region has the DNA TGTGCCAGCAGCTTAATAGCGGGAGAGGGGGACAATGAGCAGTTCTTC. Translation: CASSLIAGEGDNEQFF.

The V call is TRBV4-1, the J call TRBJ2-5; D is ambiguous. V lost 2 bases to trimming and J lost 1 base, with 11 bases between them. There are 15 residues in the CDR3. Germline V gene lookup returns CDR1 MGHRA and CDR2 YSYEKL. CDR3 coding DNA: TGCGCCAGCAGCCAACTGGACGGCCTCCAAGAGACCCAGTACTTC. It encodes CASSQLDGLQETQYF.